The T cell receptor beta chain under discussion was sequenced for a study of T cells in women clearing cervical HPV infection. Study summary: HLA type could not be excluded as a confounder. Findings of the study overall: Controls had more TRBV6-7 (approximately 0.15%) than cases (about 0.11%). CIN3+ cases had significantly higher TCR richness than controls; evenness did not differ.

Libraries were prepared by immunoSEQ multiplex PCR; TCRdb keeps only in-frame clonotypes and omits some of them. The sample shows approximately 39,000 clones, and 3.7% sits with its ten largest clones. V was clipped by 6 bases and J by 2 bases, with 11 bases between them. Germline V gene sequence: CDR1 SQVTM, CDR2 ANQGSEA. There are 12 residues in the CDR3. Points on this clone: Its antigen is undetermined. The CDR3 is cut off 3 residues early in the read; its end comes from the germline J gene. At the DNA level, this CDR3 is encoded by other sequences in the same sample as well.

The sequenced sample consisted of blood buffy coat. This TCR was recovered from a woman between 18 and 70 years old with a cervical HPV16 infection that either progressed to CIN3+ or cleared (not recorded which). V is TRBV29-1 and J is TRBJ2-7; unclear D gene. CDR3 DNA, as far as it was read: TGCAGCGTCACGCCACTAACCTACGAG. Translated: CSVTPLTYE. The whole CDR3 protein is CSVTPLTYEQYF.